Shown below are 18 T cell receptor beta chains from a single sample sequenced in a study of T-cell reconstitution after alpha-beta-depleted transplantation in children. Preparation of the TCRbeta library used unique molecular identifiers. TCRdb called the PCR reads again in MiXCR, with one record for every CDR3 protein. The table shows under 750,000 distinct CDR3 sequences, with more than 20% occurring only once. The sequencing here drew on PBMCs, mostly from graft donor cells, taken 360 days after TCRalphabeta/CD19-depleted stem cell transplant. These TCRs come from a boy younger than two who had a stem cell transplant for acute myeloid leukemia, so the T cells may come from the graft donor.

This clonotype was seen a handful of times. V and J are TRBV20-1 and TRBJ2-5; 7 bases are a match to TRBD2. The CDR3 runs 13 residues. Trimming cost V 6 bases and J 1 base; bases outside gene matches: 5. Germline V lookup: CDR1 DFQATT, CDR2 SNEGSKA (reference sequence). The CDR3 spells CSAQRLAQETQYF. CDR3 in DNA: TGCAGTGCCCAAAGACTAGCCCAAGAGACCCAGTACTTC.

This clonotype occurred a few times. V gene TRBV10-2 combines with J gene TRBJ2-7; no firm D call. The CDR3 consists of 13 residues. CDR1 and CDR2 from the germline V gene are WSHSY and SAAADI. V was cut by 0 bases and J by 3 bases, with 6 bases left in between. The CDR3 nucleotides are TGCGCCAGCAGTGAGTCAGGGTTCTACGAGCAGTACGTC. Its protein product is CASSESGFYEQYV.

Ten or more counts support this clonotype. The chain carries TRBV6-2 or TRBV6-3 and TRBJ1-4; D might be TRBD1 (6 bases). The V end was cut by 6 bases, the J end by 8 bases, with 13 bases between. This CDR3 spans 13 amino acids. The germline CDR1 and CDR2 sequences are MNHEY and SVGEGT. For the CDR3, the DNA is TGTGCCAGCAGGGTCGACAGGAACGAAAAACTGTTTTTT. Its translation: CASRVDRNEKLFF.

The V gene is TRBV20-1, the J gene TRBJ2-3, with 7 bases matching TRBD2. The germline gives CDR1 DFQATT, CDR2 SNEGSKA (reference sequence). The CDR3 covers 20 residues. The junction had 20 bases not matched to a gene; V was cut back by 0 bases and J by 2 bases. CDR3 nucleotide sequence: TGCAGTGCTAGAGATTGGCCCCATCCCACTAGCGAAGAAAACACAGATACGCAGTATTTT. Its protein is CSARDWPHPTSEENTDTQYF.

This clonotype was detected a few times. The V and J genes are TRBV10-3 and TRBJ2-3; D is perhaps TRBD2 (6 bases). CDR1 ENHRY and CDR2 SYGVKD come from the germline V gene. The CDR3 has 14 residues. Trimming took off 1 base at V and 1 base at J, with 6 bases between the two ends. The DNA for the CDR3 is TGTGCCATCAGTGAGTGGGGGGGCACAGATACGCAGTATTTT. Translated, it gives CAISEWGGTDTQYF.

This sequence joins TRBV18 and TRBJ2-7; no definite D call. V lost 6 bases and J lost 3, with 6 bases in between. This CDR3 region has 11 residues. Germline V lookup: CDR1 KGHSH, CDR2 LQKENI. DNA for the CDR3: TGTGCCAGCTCCGTCGACTACGAGCAGTACTTC. This codes for CASSVDYEQYF.

This clonotype was counted only a few times. This chain connects TRBV15 to TRBJ2-1; D perhaps matches TRBD2 (6 bases). V gave up 2 bases and J gave up 10 bases, with 18 bases separating them. Germline CDR1 is LNHNV and CDR2 is YYDKDF (reference sequence). The CDR3 consists of 15 residues. CDR3 protein: CATSRSLRDSSEQFF. As DNA, the CDR3 is TGTGCCACCAGCAGAAGCCTCCGGGACTCAAGCGAGCAGTTCTTC.

This rearrangement joins TRBV15 to TRBJ2-1, with TRBD2 identical over 7 bases. CDR3 length: 21 amino acids. V lost 0 bases and J lost 4; bases outside the gene matches: 21. From germline, CDR1 is LNHNV and CDR2 YYDKDF (reference sequence). The CDR3 nucleotides are TGTGCCACCAGCAGAGATCTCCCTATCCTCGGGGCTAGCGGCCCTTACAATGAGCAGTTCTTC. Protein: CATSRDLPILGASGPYNEQFF.

This chain links TRBV29-1 with TRBJ2-7; no definite D call. Germline assignment: CDR1 SQVTM and CDR2 ANQGSEA. Trimming pared 5 bases from V and 0 bases from J, leaving 11 bases between. The CDR3 consists of 13 residues. CDR3 bases: TGCAGCGTTTTAGGGCTTTTCTCCTACGAGCAGTACTTC. Translation: CSVLGLFSYEQYF.

This clonotype was counted between two and nine times. This chain's CDR3 is CASSRMGTVGDQPQHF. DNA of the CDR3: TGTGCCAGCAGTCGCATGGGGACAGTTGGAGATCAGCCCCAGCATTTT. The chain carries TRBV7-2 and TRBJ1-5, with 7 bases fitting TRBD1. V lost 6 bases to trimming and J lost 5 bases; unmatched junction nucleotides: 13. Germline CDR1 and CDR2: SGHTA and FQGNSA. This CDR3 has 16 residues. Based on the CDR3 plus reference TRBV7-2 and TRBJ1-5, the full variable domain is GAGVSQSPSNKVTEKGKDVELRCDPISGHTALYWYRQSLGQGLEFLIYFQGNSAPDKSGLPSDRFSAERTGGSVSTLTIQRTQQEDSAVYLCASSRMGTVGDQPQHFGDGTRLSIL.

This clonotype was counted at least ten times. The J gene is TRBJ2-1, the V gene TRBV20-1; 16 bases fit TRBD2. CDR1 and CDR2 (germline): DFQATT, SNEGSKA (reference sequence). With V trimmed by 1 base and J by 9 bases, 12 bases remained unmatched. The CDR3 is 18 residues long. This chain's CDR3 is CSARVTGTSGGVSSEQFF. The CDR3 bases are TGCAGTGCTAGAGTTACCGGGACTAGCGGGGGGGTTTCCAGTGAGCAGTTCTTC.

The rearrangement uses TRBV7-9 and TRBJ2-2; D call uncertain. V was trimmed by 6 bases and J by 3 bases, leaving 5 bases between them. Germline V gene lookup returns CDR1 SEHNR and CDR2 FQNEAQ (reference sequence). The CDR3 sequence is 12 residues long. CDR3 amino acids: CASRTYTGELFF. Here the CDR3 DNA reads TGTGCCAGCAGGACGTACACCGGGGAGCTGTTTTTT.

V is TRBV20-1 and J is TRBJ1-4; 10 bases are a match to TRBD1. V shed 3 bases, J shed 3 bases, and the junction held 7 bases outside the gene matches. CDR1 and CDR2 (germline): DFQATT, SNEGSKA (reference sequence). This CDR3 contains 16 residues. The CDR3 region has the DNA TGCAGTGCTAGGGGTGACAGGGGGCAGCCTAATGAAAAACTGTTTTTT. As protein: CSARGDRGQPNEKLFF.

The chain carries TRBV15 and TRBJ2-3, with 7 bases lining up with TRBD2. Germline-derived CDR1 and CDR2 are LNHNV and YYDKDF (reference sequence). V was clipped by 4 bases and J by 3 bases; unmatched bases: 10. The CDR3 has 16 amino acids. The CDR3 protein is CATSTLQRGGTDTQYF. In DNA, the CDR3 is TGTGCCACCAGCACCCTACAGCGGGGTGGAACAGATACGCAGTATTTT.

This clonotype was seen repeatedly, ten times or more. The chain has TRBV20-1 and TRBJ2-2; 7 positions agree with TRBD1. This CDR3 has 14 residues. Trimming cost V 6 bases and J 5 bases; bases outside gene matches: 9. CDR1 and CDR2 (germline): DFQATT, SNEGSKA (reference sequence). CDR3 residues: CSAPRQGGTGELFF. As DNA, the CDR3 is TGCAGTGCCCCCAGACAGGGTGGGACCGGGGAGCTGTTTTTT.

The rearrangement joins TRBV7-2 to TRBJ2-1; D may be TRBD2 (7 bases). V lost 3 bases to trimming and J lost 4 bases, with 19 bases between them. CDR1 is SGHTA and CDR2 is FQGNSA in the germline V gene. CDR3 length: 17 residues. The CDR3 here is CASSFPLGGGPYNEQFF. The CDR3 coding sequence is TGTGCCAGCAGCTTCCCTTTGGGGGGGGGCCCTTACAATGAGCAGTTCTTC.

V and J are TRBV7-2 and TRBJ2-2; D remains ambiguous. Trimming cost V 3 bases and J 2 bases, with 7 bases left between them. The CDR3 has 14 residues. Germline CDR1 is SGHTA and CDR2 is FQGNSA. The CDR3 DNA is TGTGCCAGCAGCTTTGAAGTTAACACCGGGGAGCTGTTTTTT. Translating it yields CASSFEVNTGELFF.

This chain connects TRBV10-3 to TRBJ2-3; TRBD1 agrees at 8 bases. This CDR3 contains 21 residues. Looked up from germline, CDR1 is ENHRY and CDR2 is SYGVKD. The J segment lost 2 bases and the V segment lost 7 bases, leaving 26 bases of the junction unmatched. The CDR3 loop is CAITIDPDPRTGSRATDTQYF. In nucleotides, the CDR3 is TGTGCCATCACTATTGACCCGGACCCCAGGACAGGGAGTAGGGCCACAGATACGCAGTATTTT.